Included here is one T cell receptor (beta chain) sequence, with context. This specimen comes from a study of blood T cell repertoires in COVID-19. About the research overall: The cDNA or gDNA used as material had been derived from T cells, B-cell-depleted T cells, or PBMCs.

This CDR3 contains 14 residues. Deletions cut 4 bases from V and 6 bases from J, with 15 bases between. Germline CDR1 reads SEHNR; CDR2 reads FQNEAQ (reference sequence). Authors' data handling: For nucleated cells, counts were estimated from reference gene primer amplification. Using immunoSEQ multiplex PCR, the repertoire was profiled, and TCRdb retains in-frame clones only, with some absent. V, J and clone size reflect that table, while D and trimming were determined from the DNA. The table shows about 300,000 clones, with over 75% occurring only once. Source material: peripheral blood. The receptor was isolated from a young man with active or convalescent COVID-19. This chain connects TRBV7-9 to TRBJ1-2, with no clear D. This CDR3 is CASSSRPGSNGYTF. The CDR3 DNA reads as TGTGCCAGCAGCTCAAGACCGGGGAGTAATGGCTACACCTTC.